Presented here are 12 T cell receptor beta chains from one specimen sequenced in a study of blood T cell repertoires in COVID-19. The data were produced by immunoSEQ multiplex PCR, yet TCRdb's version contains in-frame clones alone and is incomplete. In the table there are over 60,000 clones, 76% of which are singletons. Source material: peripheral blood. These receptor sequences come from a man aged 55 to 69 with COVID-19, enrolled during active disease.

The chain is built from TRBV9 and TRBJ2-7, with 7 bases lining up with TRBD1. The CDR3 totals 13 residues. After removal of 4 bases from V and 5 bases from J, the junction contained 6 bases not matched to a gene. Germline CDR1 SGDLS, CDR2 YYNGEE. The CDR3 spells CASSPRGGDEQYF. CDR3 DNA sequence: TGTGCCAGCAGCCCCCGAGGGGGCGACGAGCAGTACTTC.

The CDR3 here is CSVLRDRVEQYF. The CDR3 DNA follows: TGCAGCGTTCTCCGGGACAGGGTCGAGCAGTACTTC. The chain joins TRBV29-1 to TRBJ2-7, with 9 bases lining up with TRBD1. The CDR3 runs to 12 residues. The germline gives CDR1 SQVTM, CDR2 ANQGSEA. Trimming took 5 bases from V and 6 from J; bases not matched to a gene: 5.

This clone was counted a few times. The chain has TRBV6-5 and TRBJ1-3; no firm D call. V was trimmed by 5 bases and J by 4 bases, leaving 12 bases between them. The CDR3 is made up of 14 amino acids. Germline V CDR1 and CDR2: MNHEY, SVGAGI. CDR3 region: CASSPRGGGNTIYF. In DNA, the CDR3 is TGTGCCAGCAGTCCCCGTGGCGGCGGAAACACCATATATTTT.

The chain has TRBV6-6 and TRBJ2-7; 7 bases align to TRBD1. CDR1 and CDR2 (germline): MNHNY, SVGAGI (reference sequence). The junction had 8 bases not matched to a gene; V was cut back by 6 bases and J by 0 bases. CDR3 length equals 15 residues. CDR3 in amino acids: CASRDPWDSSYEQYF. The CDR3 nucleotides read TGTGCCAGCAGAGACCCCTGGGACAGCTCCTACGAGCAGTACTTC.

The chain couples TRBV30 to TRBJ2-3; TRBD2 is a possible D gene (6 bases). The germline CDR1 and CDR2 sequences are GTSNPN and SVGIG (reference sequence). This CDR3 spans 12 amino acids. Trimming stripped 5 bases from V and 5 bases from J, with 11 bases between. The CDR3 coding sequence is TGTGCCTGGGGGACTGCGAGAGATACGCAGTATTTT. Translation: CAWGTARDTQYF.

V gene TRBV5-1 combines with J gene TRBJ2-2; 8 bases match TRBD2. V shed 5 bases, J shed 5 bases, and the junction held 5 bases outside the gene matches. Germline V gene lookup returns CDR1 SGHRS and CDR2 YFSETQ. The CDR3 consists of 14 residues. CDR3 in DNA: TGCGCCAGCAGGACTAGCGAGAGGACCGGGGAGCTGTTTTTT. Amino acids: CASRTSERTGELFF.

The V and J genes are TRBV6-5 and TRBJ1-2, with a tentative D call TRBD1 (6 bases). The germline V gene encodes CDR1 MNHEY and CDR2 SVGAGI. V dropped 5 bases and J dropped 6 bases, with 10 bases sitting between them. This CDR3 contains 12 residues. CDR3 residues: CASSKRQDGYTF. CDR3 in DNA: TGTGCCAGCAGTAAAAGACAGGATGGCTACACCTTC.

V gene TRBV2 combines with J gene TRBJ1-2; D gene uncertain. Trimming took 6 bases from V and 5 from J, leaving 13 bases between them. The CDR3 is 13 residues long. Germline-derived CDR1 and CDR2 are SNHLY and FYNNEI. The DNA for the CDR3 is TGTGCCAGCAGGACCGAGGGTGGGTATGGCTACACCTTC. Its protein is CASRTEGGYGYTF.

The genes are TRBV5-1 and TRBJ2-1; the D is unclear. V dropped 4 bases and J dropped 6 bases, with 14 bases sitting between them. The CDR3 loop spans 14 amino acids. Germline CDR1 reads SGHRS; CDR2 reads YFSETQ. Written as DNA, the CDR3 is TGCGCCAGCAGCGTTAGCAGTCTTGGCAATGAGCAGTTCTTC. It translates to CASSVSSLGNEQFF.

The rearrangement links TRBV11-3 to TRBJ2-2, with TRBD1 matching over 9 bases. This CDR3 is built from 15 residues. Germline V lookup: CDR1 SGHNT, CDR2 YENEEA. V lost 3 bases to trimming and J lost 4 bases; unmatched junction nucleotides: 3. CDR3 nucleotide sequence: TGTGCCAGCAGCTTCGGACAGGGGTCCACCGGGGAGCTGTTTTTT. Protein: CASSFGQGSTGELFF.

The CDR3 DNA reads as TGTGCCAGCAGCCTAATGTTTACCGGGGAGCTGTTTTTT. Its protein is CASSLMFTGELFF. The chain combines TRBV5-6 with TRBJ2-2; D is unclear. Looked up from germline, CDR1 is SGHDT and CDR2 is YYEEEE. This CDR3 is 13 amino acids long. V lost 4 bases and J 5 bases, leaving 9 bases between the germline ends. The full variable domain, rest sourced from reference TRBV5-6 and TRBJ2-2, is DAGVTQSPTHLIKTRGQQVTLRCSPKSGHDTVSWYQQALGQGPQFIFQYYEEEERQRGNFPDRFSGHQFPNYSSELNVNALLLGDSALYLCASSLMFTGELFFGEGSRLTVL.

The chain has TRBV6-5 and TRBJ2-7, with a weak D call TRBD1 (5 bases). The CDR3 is 13 amino acids. The V end was cut by 2 bases, the J end by 3 bases, with 8 bases between. Germline V gene sequence: CDR1 MNHEY, CDR2 SVGAGI. CDR3 region: CASSYRGNYEQYF. In nucleotides, the CDR3 is TGTGCCAGCAGTTACAGGGGCAACTACGAGCAGTACTTC.